This TCR beta chain was captured in a study of a mutant IDH1 vaccine in newly diagnosed glioma. This CDR3 contains 15 residues. J lost 3 bases, V lost 1 base, and 3 bases had no gene match. CDR1 and CDR2 (germline): SGHDT, YYEEEE. TCRdb keeps only in-frame clones here, not all; method: immunoSEQ multiplex PCR. The table lists 45,000 to 60,000 clones, around three quarters of them singletons. As to time point: baseline, week 1 (first vaccination visit). Treatment indicated: pre-vaccination baseline after standard-of-care therapy. V usage is TRBV5-6 and J usage is TRBJ2-5; 10 nucleotides line up with TRBD2. The source is a middle-aged woman with glioma. Sequencing used PBMCs, obtained from a glioma patient treated with radiotherapy, temozolomide or both. The CDR3 DNA follows: TGTGCCAGCAGCTTGCTAGCGGGGGTCGAAGAGACCCAGTACTTC. It codes for CASSLLAGVEETQYF.